This T cell receptor (beta chain) was sequenced in a study of T cell changes during pregnancy in multiple sclerosis. Assay: immunoSEQ multiplex PCR; the TCRdb copy retains only in-frame clones and omits some. The sample consists of about 40,000 clones, almost 95% of them appearing once. Germline values: CDR1 MDHEN, CDR2 SYDVKM. Trimming took 7 bases from V and 4 from J, leaving 16 bases between them. The CDR3 sequence is 14 residues long. This chain connects TRBV28 to TRBJ1-2; possibly TRBD1 for D (5 bases). This sequence was found in a female donor with multiple sclerosis, enrolled in a pregnancy study. Specimen: CD4+ T cells from peripheral blood mononuclear cells, collected before pregnancy. The CDR3: CASKEGAGVYGYTF. The CDR3 DNA reads as TGTGCCAGCAAAGAAGGGGCCGGCGTCTATGGCTACACCTTC.